This passage covers 9 T cell receptor beta chains from one sample sequenced in a study of identifying expanded T cells in peripheral blood (dated by TCRdb to the late 2010s). Preparation of the library involved the immunoSEQ multiplex PCR assay. What TCRdb holds here is the immuneACCESS table cut down to in-frame rearrangements. Part of the clones is not present; checked against another copy, under half of the missing clones reflect an unresolved V gene, and the others are unexplained. Within this sample are fewer than 110,000 clones, with roughly 85% of them counted one time only. The ten largest clones add up to approximately 18% of the sample. Sample: blood. These receptors came from a person between 18 and 75 years old in good health.

The V and J genes are TRBV6-6 and TRBJ2-7; 7 bases match TRBD1. V gave up 2 bases and J gave up 3 bases; unmatched junction bases: 4. This CDR3 is 14 amino acids long. Germline loops: CDR1 MNHNY, CDR2 SVGAGI (reference sequence). In nucleotides, the CDR3 is TGTGCCAGCAGTTACGACAGGGTCCGCTACGAGCAGTACTTC. Its translation: CASSYDRVRYEQYF.

This sequence joins TRBV18 and TRBJ1-1; no reliable D call. V lost 3 bases and J 1 base, leaving 15 bases between the germline ends. CDR1 is KGHSH and CDR2 is LQKENI in the germline V gene. CDR3 length equals 16 residues. DNA for the CDR3: TGTGCCAGCTCACCCCTGGGGTCCCGTGGGAACACTGAAGCTTTCTTT. It yields the protein CASSPLGSRGNTEAFF.

This clone appeared once. The DNA for the CDR3 is TGTGCCAGCAGCGTAGGGCCTCTAGGGGCCAACGTCCTGACTTTC. Protein: CASSVGPLGANVLTF. This chain joins TRBV9 and TRBJ2-6; D is unclear. CDR3 length: 15 amino acids. Germline loops: CDR1 SGDLS, CDR2 YYNGEE. Trimming cost V 0 bases and J 4 bases, with 8 bases left between them.

This chain uses TRBV18 with TRBJ1-2; unclear D gene. Germline V lookup: CDR1 KGHSH, CDR2 LQKENI. With 2 bases removed from V and 3 bases from J, the gap between germline ends came to 16 bases. This CDR3 spans 16 amino acids. The CDR3 loop is CASSPWQSKADYGYTF. In DNA form, the CDR3 reads TGTGCCAGCTCACCATGGCAGTCGAAGGCTGACTATGGCTACACCTTC.

The chain has TRBV27 and TRBJ2-5; D ambiguous. V lost 4 bases and J 5 bases, leaving 17 bases between the germline ends. CDR1 MNHEY and CDR2 SMNVEV come from the germline V gene (reference sequence). There are 15 residues in the CDR3. The CDR3 DNA follows: TGTGCCAGCAGTTCTACATCTCTGATTCGGGAGACCCAGTACTTC. Translating gives CASSSTSLIRETQYF.

V and J are TRBV4-3 and TRBJ1-2; D unresolved. Trimming took off 0 bases at V and 5 bases at J, with 16 bases between the two ends. In germline, CDR1 is LGHNA, CDR2 YSLEER. This CDR3 spans 16 amino acids. CDR3 in DNA: TGCGCCAGCAGCCAAGATATGCACAGTCAAAGTTATGGCTACACCTTC. Translated, it gives CASSQDMHSQSYGYTF.

This chain uses TRBV6-5 with TRBJ2-4; 7 bases fit TRBD1. The germline CDR1 and CDR2 sequences are MNHEY and SVGAGI. The V gene end was trimmed by 7 bases and the J gene end by 0 bases; junction bases not matched to a gene: 6. The CDR3 covers 15 residues. The DNA for the CDR3 is TGTGCCAGCACCCCGGGACAGTTAGCCAAAAACATTCAGTACTTC. The encoded protein is CASTPGQLAKNIQYF.

J is TRBJ2-7 and V is TRBV7-7; no definite D call. The germline V gene has CDR1 SSHAT and CDR2 FNYEAQ (reference sequence). The CDR3 totals 13 residues. V lost 1 base to trimming and J lost 4 bases, with 8 bases between them. The CDR3 spells CASSLGTRYEQYF. The DNA of the CDR3 is TGTGCCAGCAGCTTAGGGACGAGGTACGAGCAGTACTTC. Variable domain in full (rest from reference TRBV7-7 and TRBJ2-7): GAGVSQSPRYKVTKRGQDVTLRCDPISSHATLYWYQQALGQGPEFLTYFNYEAQPDKSGLPSDRFSAERPEGSISTLTIQRTEQRDSAMYRCASSLGTRYEQYFGPGTRLTVT.

This chain links TRBV9 with TRBJ2-3, with 14 nucleotides matching TRBD2. This CDR3 contains 16 residues. The trim removed 3 bases at V and 1 base at J, leaving 1 base unmatched. Per the germline V gene, CDR1 is SGDLS and CDR2 is YYNGEE. The CDR3 region is CASSATSGGGTDTQYF. The CDR3 coding sequence is TGTGCCAGCAGCGCGACTAGCGGGGGGGGCACAGATACGCAGTATTTT.